The TCR beta chain described here comes from a study of CD8 T cells in ankylosing spondylitis (TCRdb year 2017). With respect to the entire study: The study set out to find disease-linked TCR variants by profiling T cell receptor beta repertoires in ankylosing spondylitis patients and healthy donors. Peripheral blood was sampled, and synovial fluid was also collected from ankylosing spondylitis patients. In total, the full study cohort was made up of about 110 healthy donors and 25 ankylosing spondylitis patients.

Many counts were recorded for this clonotype. The target of this receptor is not known. No base quality information exists; no much larger clone differs at one position. Data came from an Illumina HiSeq 2500. Quantitative 5'-RACE with molecular barcodes was used to prepare TCR beta libraries. The authors processed their data as follows. A new computational method, built on a probabilistic model of VDJ rearrangement, was used to identify disease-linked TCR variants. Clones were called with MiXCR by TCRdb after fastp trimmed the public reads at Q25, and only in-frame beta chains were retained. Rows with a matching CDR3 protein are joined into one entry that keeps the most common DNA and genes. These V and J calls rely on TCRdb rather than the paper's analysis. The sample table contains around 130,000 distinct CDR3 sequences; only one count was recorded for 7% of them. The ten largest clones capture 12% of the sample.

From the cysteine through the phenylalanine, the CDR3 covers 14 amino acids. Only the CDR3 DNA is retained, 42 bases long and in frame from the first base. As encoded in the germline V gene (reference sequence), CDR1 is LNHNV while CDR2 is YYDKDF. V is reduced by 3 bases and J by 10 bases, leaving a spacing of 16 bases between them. Here is what the overall study found, with its caveats: Some of the motif variants had been reported before in the synovial fluid and blood of reactive arthritis patients, a finding that suggests common disease-initiation mechanisms. Significant enrichment of the disease-linked clones was reported in matched synovial fluid samples from ankylosing spondylitis patients. A TCR beta motif of several highly homologous amino acid variants appeared characteristic of blood from ankylosing spondylitis patients. The disease-linked clones had a CD8+ phenotype and were found at relatively low frequencies in peripheral blood.

The sequence joins TRBV15 to TRBJ1-5; a weak D assignment points to TRBD1 (6 bases agree). The TCR originated in a male donor with ankylosing spondylitis or in good health (not recorded which). The source material was blood, either unsorted or a sorted T cell fraction (not recorded which). The CDR3 corresponds to CATSSAPGQPPQHF. The DNA reads as follows: TGTGCCACCAGCAGCGCTCCCGGACAGCCCCCCCAGCATTTT. With the portions outside the CDR3 filled from the reference TRBV15 and TRBJ1-5 genes, the complete variable region becomes DAMVIQNPRYQVTQFGKPVTLSCSQTLNHNVMYWYQQKSSQAPKLLFHYYDKDFNNEADTPDNFQSRRPNTSFCFLDIRSPGLGDTAMYLCATSSAPGQPPQHFGDGTRLSIL.